This TCR beta chain emerged from a study of post-analysis software for immune sequencing data. In the study overall: Patients with relapsing-remitting, secondary progressive and progressive-relapsing multiple sclerosis courses were all represented. Whole-study results and caveats: Patients used about five TRBV segments, including TRBV5-6, TRBV5-1 and TRBV20-1, more often than controls.

Unique molecular identifiers tagged the TCR beta cDNA libraries. TCRdb redid the calling of the PCR reads with MiXCR, one entry per CDR3 protein. The data contain hundreds of thousands of distinct CDR3 sequences, 30% of them seen just once; the ten biggest clones take up 0.55% to 0.65%. With respect to this clonotype: The antigen is unknown.

Germline V gene lookup returns CDR1 SEHNR and CDR2 FQNEAQ (reference sequence). The J segment lost 5 bases and the V segment lost 5 bases, leaving 17 bases of the junction unmatched. CDR3 length: 18 residues. Sequenced: blood. The V call is TRBV7-9, the J call TRBJ2-5, with TRBD1 matching 10 bases. The clonotype comes from a girl under 18 with multiple sclerosis. CDR3 region: CASSEITGTGVLSETQYF. The DNA of the CDR3 is TGTGCCAGCAGCGAGATTACCGGGACAGGGGTTCTTTCGGAGACCCAGTACTTC.